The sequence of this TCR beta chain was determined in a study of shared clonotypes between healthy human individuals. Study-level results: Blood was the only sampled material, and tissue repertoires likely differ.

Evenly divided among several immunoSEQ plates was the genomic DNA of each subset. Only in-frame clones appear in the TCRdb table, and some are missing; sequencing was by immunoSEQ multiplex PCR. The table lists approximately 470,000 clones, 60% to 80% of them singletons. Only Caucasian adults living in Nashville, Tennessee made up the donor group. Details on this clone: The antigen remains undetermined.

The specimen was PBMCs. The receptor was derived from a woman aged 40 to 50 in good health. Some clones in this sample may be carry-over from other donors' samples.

In nucleotides, the CDR3 is TGTGCCAGCATTACAGGGGCTGAAGCTTTCTTT. It encodes CASITGAEAFF. J is TRBJ1-1 and V is TRBV27; 7 bases match TRBD1. The CDR3 runs to 11 residues. V was clipped by 7 bases and J by 6 bases; unmatched bases: 2. The germline V gene encodes CDR1 MNHEY and CDR2 SMNVEV (reference sequence).